A single sample gave rise to the 16 T cell receptor beta chains below, sequenced in a study of T cell clonality in common variable immunodeficiency. Repertoires were generated with immunoSEQ multiplex PCR, while TCRdb's copy carries only in-frame clones and drops some. Observed are 50,000 to 60,000 clones, no singletons, with the top ten taking roughly 5.9%. What was sequenced was peripheral blood mononuclear cells. The receptors derive from a person between 18 and 75 years old in good health.

This clone was seen many times. The read falls 3 residues short of the CDR3 end, and the missing part is taken from the germline J gene. The V gene is TRBV20-1, the J gene TRBJ2-1; 7 bases agree with TRBD1. The CDR3 totals 14 residues. Unmatched junction bases numbered 9, after V lost 2 bases and J lost 8 bases. CDR1 and CDR2 from the germline V gene are DFQATT and SNEGSKA (reference sequence). The CDR3 DNA, read in part, is TGCAGTGCTAGAACTACAGGGGCAGGGGATGAG. Its translation: CSARTTGAGDE. The complete CDR3 reads CSARTTGAGDEQFF.

This clone occurred many times. The sequence runs out 3 residues before the end of the CDR3; the remainder is reconstructed from the germline J gene. The rearrangement joins TRBV7-2 to TRBJ2-7, with 7 bases matching TRBD1. Germline CDR1 SGHTA, CDR2 FQGNSA. CDR3 length equals 14 residues. J lost 5 bases, V lost 5 bases, and 9 bases had no gene match. The CDR3 is CASSPDRVVHEQYF. CDR3 DNA (partial): TGTGCCAGCAGCCCTGACAGGGTTGTTCACGAG.

The table lists this clone with many counts. The read ends 3 residues shy of where the CDR3 ends; the end is completed using the germline J gene. V gene TRBV30 combines with J gene TRBJ1-5, with 9 positions matching TRBD1. Per the germline V gene, CDR1 is GTSNPN and CDR2 is SVGIG (reference sequence). The CDR3 totals 14 residues. V lost 4 bases, J lost 5 bases, and 6 bases stayed unmatched. CDR3 sequence: CAWNRDRGDQPQHF. CDR3 DNA (partial): TGTGCCTGGAACCGAGACAGGGGGGATCAGCCC.

In this sample, this clone turned up many times. With the read ending 3 residues before the CDR3 end, the germline J gene is used to fill in that end. The chain recombines TRBV7-6 with TRBJ1-1; D perhaps matches TRBD1 (5 bases). This CDR3 is built from 14 residues. With 1 base removed from V and 4 bases from J, the gap between germline ends came to 10 bases. The germline gives CDR1 SGHVS, CDR2 FNYEAQ. The sequenced part of the CDR3 DNA is TGTGCCAGCAGCTTAGAGGACGGGGGCACTGAA. Amino acids: CASSLEDGGTE. The entire CDR3 protein is CASSLEDGGTEAFF.

On this clone: The read comes to an end 3 residues before the CDR3 does, leaving the germline J gene to fill in the end. The rearrangement joins TRBV19 to TRBJ1-6, with unresolved D. V was cut by 7 bases and J by 9 bases, with 22 bases left in between. The germline CDR1 and CDR2 sequences are LNHDA and SQIVND (reference sequence). This CDR3 spans 16 amino acids. The CDR3 bases that were read are TGTGCCAGTAAACCAAATCGGGGTCGAGTGGGTTCACCC. It codes for CASKPNRGRVGSP. The whole CDR3 region reads CASKPNRGRVGSPLHF. The entire variable domain, with the rest obtained from reference TRBV19 and TRBJ1-6, is as follows: DGGITQSPKYLFRKEGQNVTLSCEQNLNHDAMYWYRQDPGQGLRLIYYSQIVNDFQKGDIAEGYSVSREKKESFPLTVTSAQKNPTAFYLCASKPNRGRVGSPLHFGNGTRLTVT.

This clone was found a few times. Read sequence stops 3 residues before the CDR3 end, and the germline J gene provides the missing end. The chain employs TRBV10-3 and TRBJ2-7; D is ambiguous. V gave up 3 bases and J gave up 0 bases, with 9 bases separating them. The CDR3 runs to 14 residues. In germline, CDR1 is ENHRY, CDR2 SYGVKD. CDR3 region: CAISDTAASYEQYF. The part of the CDR3 DNA that was read is TGTGCCATCAGTGATACCGCGGCCTCCTACGAG.

This clone was picked up many times. The read falls 3 residues short of the CDR3 end, and the missing part is taken from the germline J gene. This sequence joins TRBV20-1 and TRBJ1-5; TRBD1 matches 8 bases. The ends lost 1 base at V and 2 bases at J; junction bases unmatched: 4. Germline values: CDR1 DFQATT, CDR2 SNEGSKA (reference sequence). The CDR3 extends over 15 amino acids. CDR3 sequence: CSARGQTGGNQPQHF. The DNA read from the CDR3 is TGCAGTGCTAGAGGTCAGACAGGGGGCAATCAGCCC.

This clone has a count of ten or more. Read coverage stops 3 residues before the CDR3 terminus; the germline J gene supplies the remainder. The genes are TRBV20-1 and TRBJ1-5; D possibly corresponds to TRBD1 (6 bases). Germline CDR1 is DFQATT and CDR2 is SNEGSKA (reference sequence). The CDR3 extends over 15 amino acids. The germline V and J ends were trimmed by 1 base and 9 bases, with 19 bases remaining between them. The CDR3 is CSARGLTGPRGPQHF. The part of the CDR3 DNA that was read is TGCAGTGCTAGAGGCTTGACAGGCCCACGAGGGCCC.

This clone occurred many times. The CDR3 end falls 3 residues outside the read, so it is completed with the germline J gene. The chain links TRBV28 to TRBJ2-7; no firm D call. Trimming left V 6 bases short and J 3 bases short, with 9 bases between. CDR1 and CDR2 (germline): MDHEN, SYDVKM. The CDR3 sequence is 12 residues long. CDR3 amino acids: CASSGYLYEQYF. The sequenced CDR3 bases are TGTGCCAGCAGCGGTTACCTCTACGAG.

This clone was observed at least ten times. The sequenced fragment ends 3 residues before the CDR3 boundary, so the rest is inferred from the germline J gene. The chain links TRBV5-1 to TRBJ2-3, with 13 positions matching TRBD2. The CDR3 extends over 16 amino acids. The germline V gene encodes CDR1 SGHRS and CDR2 YFSETQ. Trimming cost V 3 bases and J 4 bases; bases outside gene matches: 5. CDR3 sequence reads: CASSYRTSGSSDTQYF. CDR3 DNA (partial): TGCGCCAGCAGCTACCGGACTAGCGGGAGTTCAGATACG.

Ten or more counts support this clone. The read falls 3 residues short of the CDR3 end, and the missing part is taken from the germline J gene. This rearrangement joins TRBV6-2 or TRBV6-3 to TRBJ2-6; perhaps TRBD1 as D (5 bases). Trimming left V 0 bases short and J 2 bases short, with 8 bases between. The CDR3 has 16 residues. Germline V CDR1 and CDR2: MNHEY, SVGEGT. CDR3 bases read: TGTGCCAGCAGTTACTCATCAGGGACTGGGGCCAACGTC. Translating it yields CASSYSSGTGANV. The full CDR3 protein reads CASSYSSGTGANVLTF.

In its sample, this clone was seen many times. Read coverage stops 3 residues before the CDR3 terminus; the germline J gene supplies the remainder. The V call is TRBV4-2, the J call TRBJ2-1; TRBD2 agrees at 13 bases. The germline V gene encodes CDR1 LGHNA and CDR2 YNFKEQ. The CDR3 runs 16 residues. J gave up 6 bases and V 4 bases, and 6 bases lay outside the gene matches. The sequenced part of the CDR3 DNA is TGTGCCAGCAGCCGGACTAGCGGGAGAGGAGGCAATGAG. It yields the protein CASSRTSGRGGNE. The complete CDR3 reads CASSRTSGRGGNEQFF.

Many counts were recorded for this clone. The read stops 3 residues short of the end of the CDR3; the missing end is completed from the germline J gene. The chain joins TRBV4-2 to TRBJ1-1; perhaps TRBD1 as D (5 bases). This CDR3 has 15 residues. With 0 bases removed from V and 4 bases from J, the gap between germline ends came to 12 bases. Germline values: CDR1 LGHNA, CDR2 YNFKEQ. CDR3 loop: CASSQDVQVGTEAFF. CDR3 DNA, as far as it was read: TGTGCCAGCAGCCAAGACGTACAGGTTGGCACTGAA.

In its sample, this clone was seen many times. The sequence runs out 3 residues before the end of the CDR3; the remainder is reconstructed from the germline J gene. This chain uses TRBV7-9 with TRBJ1-2; perhaps TRBD1 as D (6 bases). Germline CDR1 and CDR2: SEHNR and FQNEAQ (reference sequence). This CDR3 comprises 11 residues. CDR3 DNA (partial): TGTGCCAGCAGGCACGGACAGGGC. Translation: CASRHGQG. The full CDR3 protein reads CASRHGQGYTF.

This clone was found many times. Sequencing ends 3 residues short of the CDR3 end; the germline J gene provides the rest. V usage is TRBV7-3 and J usage is TRBJ2-7, with D maybe TRBD1 (5 bases). CDR3 size: 14 residues. The V end was cut by 8 bases, the J end by 5 bases, with 19 bases between. The germline V gene has CDR1 SGHTA and CDR2 FQGTGA. The CDR3 spells CASGEGGAVHEQYF. The sequenced CDR3 bases are TGTGCCAGCGGGGAAGGTGGGGCAGTCCACGAG.

This clone was seen repeatedly, ten times or more. The read comes to an end 3 residues before the CDR3 does, leaving the germline J gene to fill in the end. The chain carries TRBV20-1 and TRBJ2-1; 10 bases are shared with TRBD2. Germline loops: CDR1 DFQATT, CDR2 SNEGSKA (reference sequence). The CDR3 has 15 residues. J gave up 9 bases and V 6 bases, and 14 bases lay outside the gene matches. CDR3 DNA, as far as it was read: TGCAGTGCAGCGGCTAGCGGGGGATTATCGGTTGAG. Encoded protein: CSAAASGGLSVE. The entire CDR3 protein reads CSAAASGGLSVEQFF.